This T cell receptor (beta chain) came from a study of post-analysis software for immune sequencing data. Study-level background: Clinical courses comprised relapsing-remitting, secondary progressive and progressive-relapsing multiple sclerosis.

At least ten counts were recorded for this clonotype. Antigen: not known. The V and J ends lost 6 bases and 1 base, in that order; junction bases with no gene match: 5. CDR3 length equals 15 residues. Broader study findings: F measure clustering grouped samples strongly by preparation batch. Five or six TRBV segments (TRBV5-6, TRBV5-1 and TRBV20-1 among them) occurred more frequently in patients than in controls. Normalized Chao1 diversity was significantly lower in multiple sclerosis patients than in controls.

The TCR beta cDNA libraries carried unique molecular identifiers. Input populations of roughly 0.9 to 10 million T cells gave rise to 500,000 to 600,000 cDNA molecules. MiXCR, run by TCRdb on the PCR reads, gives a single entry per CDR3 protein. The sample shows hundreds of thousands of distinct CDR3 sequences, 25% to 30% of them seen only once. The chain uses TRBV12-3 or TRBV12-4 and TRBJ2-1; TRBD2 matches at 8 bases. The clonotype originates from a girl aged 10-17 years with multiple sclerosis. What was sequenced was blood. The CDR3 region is CASRLSGTSYNEQFF. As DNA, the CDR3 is TGTGCCAGCAGGCTTAGCGGGACATCCTACAATGAGCAGTTCTTC.